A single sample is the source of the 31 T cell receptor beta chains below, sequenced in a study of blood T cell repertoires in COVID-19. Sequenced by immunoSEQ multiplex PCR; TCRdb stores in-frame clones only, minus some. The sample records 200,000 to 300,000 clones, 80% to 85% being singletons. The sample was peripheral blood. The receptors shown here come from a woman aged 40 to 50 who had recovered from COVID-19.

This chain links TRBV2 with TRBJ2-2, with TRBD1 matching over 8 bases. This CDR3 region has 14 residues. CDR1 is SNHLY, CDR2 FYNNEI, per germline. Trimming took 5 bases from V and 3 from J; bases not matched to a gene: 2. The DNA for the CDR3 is TGTGCCAGCAGTCTGGACAGGGACACCGGGGAGCTGTTTTTT. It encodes CASSLDRDTGELFF.

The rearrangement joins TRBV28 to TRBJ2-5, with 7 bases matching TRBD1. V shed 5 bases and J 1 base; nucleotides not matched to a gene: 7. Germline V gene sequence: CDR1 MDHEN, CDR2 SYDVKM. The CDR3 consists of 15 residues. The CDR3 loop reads CASSTPDRVQETQYF. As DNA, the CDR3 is TGTGCCAGCAGTACCCCTGACAGGGTCCAAGAGACCCAGTACTTC.

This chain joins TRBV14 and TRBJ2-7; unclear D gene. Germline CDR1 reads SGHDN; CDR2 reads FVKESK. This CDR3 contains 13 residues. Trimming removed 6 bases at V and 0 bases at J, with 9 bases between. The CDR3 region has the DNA TGTGCCAGCAGGCTAACTCCCTCCTACGAGCAGTACTTC. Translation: CASRLTPSYEQYF.

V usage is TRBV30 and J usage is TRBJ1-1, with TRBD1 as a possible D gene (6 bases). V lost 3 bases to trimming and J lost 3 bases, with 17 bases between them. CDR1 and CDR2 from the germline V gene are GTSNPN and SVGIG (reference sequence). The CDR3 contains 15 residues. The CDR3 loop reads CAWSITGGRDTEAFF. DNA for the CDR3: TGTGCCTGGAGCATTACGGGGGGGCGGGACACTGAAGCTTTCTTT.

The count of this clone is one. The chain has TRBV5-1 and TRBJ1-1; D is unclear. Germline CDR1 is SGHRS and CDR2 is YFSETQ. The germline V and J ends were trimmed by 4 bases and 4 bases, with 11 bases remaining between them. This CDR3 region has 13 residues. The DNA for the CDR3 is TGCGCCAGCAGCCTGTTCGGTTCCACTGAAGCTTTCTTT. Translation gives CASSLFGSTEAFF.

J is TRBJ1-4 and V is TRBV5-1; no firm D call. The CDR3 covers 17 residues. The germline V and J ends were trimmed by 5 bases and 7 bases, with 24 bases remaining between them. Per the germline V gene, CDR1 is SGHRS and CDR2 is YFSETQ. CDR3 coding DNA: TGCGCCAGCAGACTAAGAGGAGAGACGCCGGTTGGTGAAAAACTGTTTTTT. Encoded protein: CASRLRGETPVGEKLFF. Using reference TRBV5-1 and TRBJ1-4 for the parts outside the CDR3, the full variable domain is KAGVTQTPRYLIKTRGQQVTLSCSPISGHRSVSWYQQTPGQGLQFLFEYFSETQRNKGNFPGRFSGRQFSNSRSEMNVSTLELGDSALYLCASRLRGETPVGEKLFFGSGTQLSVL.

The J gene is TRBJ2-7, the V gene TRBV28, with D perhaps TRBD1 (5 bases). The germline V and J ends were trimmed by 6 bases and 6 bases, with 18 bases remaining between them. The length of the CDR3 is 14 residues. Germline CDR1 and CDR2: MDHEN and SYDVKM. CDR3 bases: TGTGCCAGCAGCCCTTTTATGGTAGGGGCCGAGCAGTACTTC. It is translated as CASSPFMVGAEQYF. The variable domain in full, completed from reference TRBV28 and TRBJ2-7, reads DVKVTQSSRYLVKRTGEKVFLECVQDMDHENMFWYRQDPGLGLRLIYFSYDVKMKEKGDIPEGYSVSREKKERFSLILESASTNQTSMYLCASSPFMVGAEQYFGPGTRLTVT.

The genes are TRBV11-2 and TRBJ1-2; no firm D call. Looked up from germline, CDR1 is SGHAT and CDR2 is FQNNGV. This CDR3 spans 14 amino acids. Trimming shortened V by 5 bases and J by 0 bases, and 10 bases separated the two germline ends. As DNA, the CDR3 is TGTGCCAGCAGCACGGGATTATCTAACTATGGCTACACCTTC. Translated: CASSTGLSNYGYTF.

For the CDR3, the DNA is TGTGCCAGCAGCTGGGACAGGGCAGATACGCAGTATTTT. This sequence encodes CASSWDRADTQYF. The chain combines TRBV5-4 with TRBJ2-3; 9 bases match TRBD1. Germline CDR1 SGHNT, CDR2 YYREEE (reference sequence). This CDR3 has 13 residues. Unmatched junction bases numbered 0, after V lost 3 bases and J lost 4 bases.

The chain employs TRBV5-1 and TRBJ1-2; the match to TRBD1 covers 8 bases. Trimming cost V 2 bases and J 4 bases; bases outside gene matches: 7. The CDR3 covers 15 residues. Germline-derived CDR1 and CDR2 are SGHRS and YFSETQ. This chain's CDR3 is CASSLPGQEIYGYTF. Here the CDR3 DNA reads TGCGCCAGCAGCTTACCGGGACAGGAGATCTATGGCTACACCTTC. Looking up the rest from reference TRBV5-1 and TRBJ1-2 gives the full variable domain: KAGVTQTPRYLIKTRGQQVTLSCSPISGHRSVSWYQQTPGQGLQFLFEYFSETQRNKGNFPGRFSGRQFSNSRSEMNVSTLELGDSALYLCASSLPGQEIYGYTFGSGTRLTVV.

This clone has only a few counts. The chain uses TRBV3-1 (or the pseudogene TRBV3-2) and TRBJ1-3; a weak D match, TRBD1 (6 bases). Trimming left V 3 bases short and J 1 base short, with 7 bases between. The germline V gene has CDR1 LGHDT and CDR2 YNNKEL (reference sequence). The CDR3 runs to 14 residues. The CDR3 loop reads CASSQDRSGNTIYF. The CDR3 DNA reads TGTGCCAGCAGCCAGGACAGATCTGGAAACACCATATATTTT.

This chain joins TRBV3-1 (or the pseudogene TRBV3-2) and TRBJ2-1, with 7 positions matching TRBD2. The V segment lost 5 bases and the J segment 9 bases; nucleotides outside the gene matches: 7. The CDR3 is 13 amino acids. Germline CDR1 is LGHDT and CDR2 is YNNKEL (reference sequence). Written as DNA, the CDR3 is TGTGCCAGCAGCGGGCGGGGGTGGAGTGAGCAGTTCTTC. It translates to CASSGRGWSEQFF.

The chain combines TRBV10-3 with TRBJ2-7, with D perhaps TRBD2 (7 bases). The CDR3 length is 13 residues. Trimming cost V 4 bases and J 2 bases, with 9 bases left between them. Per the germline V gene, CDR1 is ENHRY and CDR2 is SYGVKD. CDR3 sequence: CAISVGGAYEQYF. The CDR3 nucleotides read TGTGCCATCAGTGTAGGGGGGGCCTACGAGCAGTACTTC.

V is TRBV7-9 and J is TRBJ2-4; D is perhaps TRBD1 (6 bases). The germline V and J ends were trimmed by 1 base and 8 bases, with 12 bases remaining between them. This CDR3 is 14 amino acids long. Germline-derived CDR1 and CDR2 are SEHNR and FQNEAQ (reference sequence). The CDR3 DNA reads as TGTGCCAGCAGCTTAGATGGGACACGGGACATTCAGTACTTC. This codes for CASSLDGTRDIQYF.

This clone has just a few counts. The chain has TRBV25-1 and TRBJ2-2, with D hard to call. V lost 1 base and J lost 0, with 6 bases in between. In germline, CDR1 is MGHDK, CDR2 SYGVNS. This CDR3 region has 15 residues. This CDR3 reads CASSELTANTGELFF. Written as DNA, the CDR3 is TGTGCCAGCAGTGAATTAACAGCGAACACCGGGGAGCTGTTTTTT.

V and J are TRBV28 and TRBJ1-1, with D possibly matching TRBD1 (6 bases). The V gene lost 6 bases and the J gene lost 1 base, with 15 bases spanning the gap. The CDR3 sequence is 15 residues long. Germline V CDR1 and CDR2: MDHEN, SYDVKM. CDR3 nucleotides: TGTGCCAGCAGCTCAGAGACAGGCCCGAACACTGAAGCTTTCTTT. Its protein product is CASSSETGPNTEAFF.

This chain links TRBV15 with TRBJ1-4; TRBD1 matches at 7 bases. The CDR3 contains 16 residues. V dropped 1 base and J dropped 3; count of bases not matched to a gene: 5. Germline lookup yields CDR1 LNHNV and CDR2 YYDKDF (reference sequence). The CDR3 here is CATSRGRDSSNEKLFF. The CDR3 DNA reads TGTGCCACCAGCAGAGGGCGGGACAGCTCTAATGAAAAACTGTTTTTT.

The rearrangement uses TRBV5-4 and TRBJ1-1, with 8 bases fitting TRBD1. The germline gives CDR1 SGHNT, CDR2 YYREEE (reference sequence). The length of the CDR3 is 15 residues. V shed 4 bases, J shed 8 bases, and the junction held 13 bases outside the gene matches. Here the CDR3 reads CASSPAGGQGGEAFF. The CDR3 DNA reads TGTGCCAGCAGCCCAGCGGGAGGACAGGGAGGAGAAGCTTTCTTT. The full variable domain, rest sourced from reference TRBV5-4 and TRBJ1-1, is ETGVTQSPTHLIKTRGQQVTLRCSSQSGHNTVSWYQQALGQGPQFIFQYYREEENGRGNFPPRFSGLQFPNYSSELNVNALELDDSALYLCASSPAGGQGGEAFFGQGTRLTVV.

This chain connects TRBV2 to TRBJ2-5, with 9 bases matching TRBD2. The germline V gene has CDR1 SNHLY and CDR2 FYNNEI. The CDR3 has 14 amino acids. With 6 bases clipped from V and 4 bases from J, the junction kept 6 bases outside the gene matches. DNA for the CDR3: TGTGCCAGCAGAGGGCTAGCGGGGAGAGAGACCCAGTACTTC. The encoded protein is CASRGLAGRETQYF.

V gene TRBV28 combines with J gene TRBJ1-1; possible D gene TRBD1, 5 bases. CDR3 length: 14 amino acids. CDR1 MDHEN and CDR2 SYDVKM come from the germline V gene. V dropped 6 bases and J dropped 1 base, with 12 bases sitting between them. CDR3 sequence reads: CASSPGGRNTEAFF. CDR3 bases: TGTGCCAGCAGCCCGGGGGGACGGAACACTGAAGCTTTCTTT.

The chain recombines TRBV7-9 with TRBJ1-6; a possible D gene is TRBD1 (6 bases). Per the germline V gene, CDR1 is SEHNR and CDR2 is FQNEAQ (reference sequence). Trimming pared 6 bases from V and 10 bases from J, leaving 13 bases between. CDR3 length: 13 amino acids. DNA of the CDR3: TGTGCCAGCAGTCTACAGGGACCCTCACCCCTCCACTTT. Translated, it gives CASSLQGPSPLHF.

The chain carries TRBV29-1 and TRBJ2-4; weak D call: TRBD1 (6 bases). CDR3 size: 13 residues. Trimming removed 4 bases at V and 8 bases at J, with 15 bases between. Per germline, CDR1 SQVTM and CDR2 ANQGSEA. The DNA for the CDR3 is TGCAGCGTTGGGACAGTAGGAGCGGACATTCAGTACTTC. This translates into CSVGTVGADIQYF.

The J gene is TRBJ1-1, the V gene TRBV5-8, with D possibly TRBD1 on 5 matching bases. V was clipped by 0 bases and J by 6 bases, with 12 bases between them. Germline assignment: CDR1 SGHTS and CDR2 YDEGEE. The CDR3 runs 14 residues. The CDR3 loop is CASSLVRGWAEAFF. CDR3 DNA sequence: TGTGCCAGCAGCTTGGTTCGGGGGTGGGCTGAAGCTTTCTTT.

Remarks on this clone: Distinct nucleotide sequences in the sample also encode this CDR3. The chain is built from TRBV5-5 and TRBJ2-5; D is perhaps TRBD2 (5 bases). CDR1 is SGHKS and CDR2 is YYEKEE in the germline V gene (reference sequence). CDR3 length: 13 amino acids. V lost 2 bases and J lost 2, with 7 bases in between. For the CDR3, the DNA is TGTGCCAGCAGCTTAGGGAGTCAAGAGACCCAGTACTTC. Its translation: CASSLGSQETQYF.

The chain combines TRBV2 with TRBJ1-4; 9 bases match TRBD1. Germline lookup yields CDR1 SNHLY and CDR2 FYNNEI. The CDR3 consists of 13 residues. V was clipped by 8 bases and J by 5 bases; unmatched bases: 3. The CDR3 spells CASSGTGNEKLFF. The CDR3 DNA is TGTGCCAGCTCCGGGACAGGGAATGAAAAACTGTTTTTT.

CDR3 amino acids: CTSSLQQAGGPGGETQYF. The CDR3 nucleotides read TGCACCAGCAGCCTCCAACAAGCGGGGGGGCCTGGGGGAGAGACCCAGTACTTC. This sequence joins TRBV1 and TRBJ2-5; the D segment call TRBD2 is taken from the table without a DNA check. TRBV1 is a pseudogene locus. The CDR3 sequence is 18 residues long.

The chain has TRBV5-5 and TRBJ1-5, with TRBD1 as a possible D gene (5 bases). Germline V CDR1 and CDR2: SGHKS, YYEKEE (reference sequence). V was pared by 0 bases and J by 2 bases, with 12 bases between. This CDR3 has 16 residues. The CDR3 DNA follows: TGTGCCAGCAGCTTGGAGGCGGAAGGGGGCAATCAGCCCCAGCATTTT. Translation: CASSLEAEGGNQPQHF.

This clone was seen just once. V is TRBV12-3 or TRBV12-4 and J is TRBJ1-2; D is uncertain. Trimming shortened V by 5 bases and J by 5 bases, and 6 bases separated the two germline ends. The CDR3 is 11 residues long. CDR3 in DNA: TGTGCCAGCAGTCGGAGATATGGCTACACCTTC. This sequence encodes CASSRRYGYTF.

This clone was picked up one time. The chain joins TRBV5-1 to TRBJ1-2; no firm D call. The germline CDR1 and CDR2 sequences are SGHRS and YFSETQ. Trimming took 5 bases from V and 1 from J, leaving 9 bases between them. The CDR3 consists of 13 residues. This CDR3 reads CASSSTFNYGYTF. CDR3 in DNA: TGCGCCAGCAGTTCGACATTTAACTATGGCTACACCTTC. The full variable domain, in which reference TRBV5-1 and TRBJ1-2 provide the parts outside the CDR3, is KAGVTQTPRYLIKTRGQQVTLSCSPISGHRSVSWYQQTPGQGLQFLFEYFSETQRNKGNFPGRFSGRQFSNSRSEMNVSTLELGDSALYLCASSSTFNYGYTFGSGTRLTVV.

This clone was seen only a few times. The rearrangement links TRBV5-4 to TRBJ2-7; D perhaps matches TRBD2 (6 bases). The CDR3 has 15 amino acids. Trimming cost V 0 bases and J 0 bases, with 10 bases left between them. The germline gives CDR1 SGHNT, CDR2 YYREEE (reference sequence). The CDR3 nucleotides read TGTGCCAGCAGCTTGGCCCGGGGGAGCTCCTACGAGCAGTACTTC. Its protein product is CASSLARGSSYEQYF.

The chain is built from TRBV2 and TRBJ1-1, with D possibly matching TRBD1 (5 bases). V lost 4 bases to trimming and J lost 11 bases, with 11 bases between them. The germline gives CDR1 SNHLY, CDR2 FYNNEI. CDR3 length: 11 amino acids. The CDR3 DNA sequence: TGTGCCAGCAGTGTGGGGCCTGGTGCTTTCTTT. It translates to CASSVGPGAFF.